This T cell receptor (beta chain) was identified in a study of vaccination effects on CD4 cells after COVID-19. Using viral peptide pools, the ViraFEST assay grew out antigen-specific CD4+ T cells prior to sequencing. With about ten days of culture completed, CD4+ T cells were isolated. Each vaccine recipient was nucleocapsid antibody negative and had no prior SARS-CoV-2 infection. Around 2.1 million PBMC per well were cultured with around 9.1 IU/ml IL-2 and approximately 9.1 ug/ml peptides. As regards this clone: Its antigen is as yet unknown.

Sequencing used immunoSEQ multiplex PCR; TCRdb keeps in-frame clones, though not all of them. The table shows 35,000 to 45,000 clones, with around 76% occurring only once. J was trimmed by 4 bases and V by 4 bases; bases with no gene match: 5. CDR3 size: 15 residues. Germline V gene sequence: CDR1 KGHSH, CDR2 LQKENI. The chain is built from TRBV18 and TRBJ2-5; TRBD1 matches 11 bases. Sequenced material: CD4+ T cells from PBMCs cultured with SARS-CoV-2 spike peptides, taken before COVID-19 vaccination. The source of this sequence is a human donor who received a COVID-19 vaccine. CDR3 region: CASSLQGTGGETQYF. The DNA of the CDR3 is TGTGCCAGCTCACTGCAGGGGACAGGGGGAGAGACCCAGTACTTC. The whole variable domain, remainder taken from reference TRBV18 and TRBJ2-5, is NAGVMQNPRHLVRRRGQEARLRCSPMKGHSHVYWYRQLPEEGLKFMVYLQKENIIDESGMPKERFSAEFPKEGPSILRIQQVVRGDSAAYFCASSLQGTGGETQYFGPGTRLLVL.